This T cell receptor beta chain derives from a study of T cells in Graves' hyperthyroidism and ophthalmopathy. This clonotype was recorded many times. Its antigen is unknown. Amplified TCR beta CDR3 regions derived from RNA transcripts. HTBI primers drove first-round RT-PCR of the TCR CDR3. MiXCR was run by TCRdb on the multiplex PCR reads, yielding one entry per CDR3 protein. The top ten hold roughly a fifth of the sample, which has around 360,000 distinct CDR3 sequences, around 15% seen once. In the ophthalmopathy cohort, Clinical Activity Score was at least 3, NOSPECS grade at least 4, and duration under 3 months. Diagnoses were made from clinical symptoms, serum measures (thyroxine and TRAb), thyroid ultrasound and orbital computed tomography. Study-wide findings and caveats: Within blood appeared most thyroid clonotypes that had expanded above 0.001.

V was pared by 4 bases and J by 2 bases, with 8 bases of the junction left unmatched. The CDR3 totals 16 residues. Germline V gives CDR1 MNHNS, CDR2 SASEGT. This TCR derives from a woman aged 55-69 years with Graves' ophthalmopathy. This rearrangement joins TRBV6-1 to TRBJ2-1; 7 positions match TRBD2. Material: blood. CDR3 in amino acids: CASSGEAGRAYNEQFF. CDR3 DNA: TGTGCCAGCAGTGGGGAAGCGGGGAGGGCCTACAATGAGCAGTTCTTC.